The count of the clone carrying this TCR beta chain is one. The antigen is undetermined. This may be a read error, as it is one base from a much larger clone. The sample belongs to a study of molecular identifiers for immune sequencing clone quantification. Overall study findings and caveats: Single-cell amounts of spiked Jurkat TCR RNA were reportedly detectable among approximately 1 million naive cells.

The CDR3 runs to 16 residues. Per the germline V gene, CDR1 is MGHRA and CDR2 is YSYEKL. In TCRdb, the PCR reads were re-called with MiXCR into one record per CDR3 protein. The table lists tens of thousands of distinct CDR3 sequences, about 19% of them singletons. Sequenced material: naive CD8+ T cells from blood, with Jurkat cell RNA spiked in. Described subset: FACS-sorted CD8+CD4-CCR7+CD45RA+ naive T cells. The chain recombines TRBV4-1 with TRBJ2-1; TRBD2 agrees at 7 bases. The source of this sequence is a human donor in good health. Some libraries in this study had Jurkat cell RNA spiked in. This chain's CDR3 is CASCQDSGIPYNEQFF. CDR3 DNA sequence: TGCGCCAGCTGCCAAGACAGCGGGATCCCCTACAATGAGCAGTTCTTC.